These 3 T cell receptor beta chains originate from one sample sequenced in a study of read filtering for tumor transcriptome and immune sequencing. Molecular barcoded adaptors covering alpha/delta and beta/gamma chains were used on approximately 400 ng RNA. From the reads, TCRdb called clonotypes with MiXCR, one entry per CDR3 protein. The top ten hold 15% of the sample, which has 50,000 or so distinct CDR3 sequences, around a fifth seen once. The sequenced sample consisted of a population of CD138-negative cells sorted from bone marrow. These receptors all stem from a donor older than 35 with multiple myeloma.

Regarding this clonotype: A much more abundant neighbour one base away suggests this may be a read error. This rearrangement joins TRBV5-1 to TRBJ2-5; a weak D match, TRBD2 (6 bases). The CDR3 consists of 15 residues. Germline V gives CDR1 SGHRS, CDR2 YFSETQ. The CDR3, as DNA: TGCGCCAGCAGCTTGGATAGCCTCGGGGGAGAGACCCAGCACTTC. This gives the protein CASSLDSLGGETQHF.

This clonotype was picked up many times. V gene TRBV12-3 or TRBV12-4 combines with J gene TRBJ1-1; a weak D match, TRBD1 (6 bases). The V end was cut by 7 bases, the J end by 1 base, with 10 bases between. The CDR3 consists of 13 residues. CDR3 nucleotide sequence: TGTGCCAGCATAGGACAGACGAACACTGAAGCTTTCTTT. This translates into CASIGQTNTEAFF.

A remark on this clonotype: The germline gene is not matched at one end of the junction; a read error may be the cause. The genes are TRBV5-1 and TRBJ2-6, with D possibly being TRBD1 (5 bases). CDR3 length: 14 residues. Germline V gene lookup returns CDR1 SGHRS and CDR2 YFSETQ. CDR3 DNA: TGCGCCAGCAGCGCTGGGTCTGGGGCCATCGTCCTGACTTTC. Its translation: CASSAGSGAIVLTF. The full variable domain, with the rest looked up from reference TRBV5-1 and TRBJ2-6, is KAGVTQTPRYLIKTRGQQVTLSCSPISGHRSVSWYQQTPGQGLQFLFEYFSETQRNKGNFPGRFSGRQFSNSRSEMNVSTLELGDSALYLCASSAGSGAIVLTFGAGSRLTVL.